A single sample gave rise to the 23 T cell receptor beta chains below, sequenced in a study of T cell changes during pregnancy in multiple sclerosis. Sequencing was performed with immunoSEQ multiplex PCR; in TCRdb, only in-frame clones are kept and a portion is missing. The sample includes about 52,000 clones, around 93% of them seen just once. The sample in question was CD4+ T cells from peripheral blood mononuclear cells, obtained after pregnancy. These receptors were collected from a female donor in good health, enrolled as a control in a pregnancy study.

The CDR3 loop is CASTTGRAGEQYF. Here the CDR3 DNA reads TGTGCCAGCACCACAGGTCGGGCCGGCGAGCAGTACTTC. The rearrangement uses TRBV9 and TRBJ2-7, with TRBD1 as a possible D gene (5 bases). The CDR3 spans 13 residues. V shed 6 bases and J shed 6 bases, with 16 bases lying between them. Germline V gives CDR1 SGDLS, CDR2 YYNGEE.

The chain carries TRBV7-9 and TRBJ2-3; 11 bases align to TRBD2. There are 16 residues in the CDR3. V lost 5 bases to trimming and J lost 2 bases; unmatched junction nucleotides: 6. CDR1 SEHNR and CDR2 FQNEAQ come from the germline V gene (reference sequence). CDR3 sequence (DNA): TGTGCCAGCAGCCTCGGGACTAGCGGCCTCACAGATACGCAGTATTTT. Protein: CASSLGTSGLTDTQYF.

The CDR3 reads CASSVGQGNQKLFF. DNA for the CDR3: TGTGCCAGCAGCGTGGGACAGGGAAATCAAAAACTGTTTTTT. The chain is built from TRBV7-9 and TRBJ1-4; 9 bases line up with TRBD1. Germline V CDR1 and CDR2: SEHNR, FQNEAQ (reference sequence). J was trimmed by 9 bases and V by 5 bases; bases with no gene match: 7. The CDR3 contains 14 residues.

In nucleotides, the CDR3 is TGTGCCAGCAGCGGGGACACCCTCGCGAACACCGGGGAGCTGTTTTTT. Its translation: CASSGDTLANTGELFF. The chain carries TRBV7-2 and TRBJ2-2; a weak D match, TRBD1 (6 bases). V lost 5 bases, J lost 0 bases, and 13 bases lay in between. The CDR3 loop spans 16 amino acids. Germline V CDR1 and CDR2: SGHTA, FQGNSA.

The CDR3 region is CASSLGKGGADTQYF. The DNA of the CDR3 is TGTGCCAGCAGCTTAGGAAAAGGGGGAGCAGATACGCAGTATTTT. The chain is built from TRBV11-2 and TRBJ2-3; D is possibly TRBD1 (6 bases). The CDR3 has 15 amino acids. V lost 1 base and J 4 bases, leaving 12 bases between the germline ends. Germline CDR1 is SGHAT and CDR2 is FQNNGV.

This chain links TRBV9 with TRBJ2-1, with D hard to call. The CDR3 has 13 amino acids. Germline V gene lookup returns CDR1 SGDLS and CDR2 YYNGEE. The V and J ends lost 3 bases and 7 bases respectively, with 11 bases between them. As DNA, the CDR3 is TGTGCCAGCAGCGCCTACAGTAGAAATGAGCAGTTCTTC. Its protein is CASSAYSRNEQFF.

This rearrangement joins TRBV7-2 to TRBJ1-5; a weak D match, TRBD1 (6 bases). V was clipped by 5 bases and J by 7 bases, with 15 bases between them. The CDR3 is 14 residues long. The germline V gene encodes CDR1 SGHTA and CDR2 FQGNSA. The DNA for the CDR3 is TGTGCCAGCAGCCGGGGGGGGCCAGGGCAGCCCCAGCATTTT. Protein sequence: CASSRGGPGQPQHF.

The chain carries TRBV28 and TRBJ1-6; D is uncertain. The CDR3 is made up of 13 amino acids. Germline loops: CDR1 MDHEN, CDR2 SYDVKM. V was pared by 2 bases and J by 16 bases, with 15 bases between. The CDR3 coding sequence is TGTGCCAGCAGTTTAGGAAAACAGAGACAACTCCACTTT. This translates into CASSLGKQRQLHF.

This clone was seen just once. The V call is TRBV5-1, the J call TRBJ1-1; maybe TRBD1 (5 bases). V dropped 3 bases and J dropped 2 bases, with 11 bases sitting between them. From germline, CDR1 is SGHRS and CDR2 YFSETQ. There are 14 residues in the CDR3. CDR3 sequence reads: CASSWGGTNTEAFF. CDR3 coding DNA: TGCGCCAGCAGCTGGGGGGGTACAAACACTGAAGCTTTCTTT. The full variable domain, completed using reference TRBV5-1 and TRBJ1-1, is KAGVTQTPRYLIKTRGQQVTLSCSPISGHRSVSWYQQTPGQGLQFLFEYFSETQRNKGNFPGRFSGRQFSNSRSEMNVSTLELGDSALYLCASSWGGTNTEAFFGQGTRLTVV.

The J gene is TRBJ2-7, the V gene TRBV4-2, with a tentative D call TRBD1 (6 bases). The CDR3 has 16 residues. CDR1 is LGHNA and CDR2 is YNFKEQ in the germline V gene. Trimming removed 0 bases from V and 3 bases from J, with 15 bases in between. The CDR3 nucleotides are TGTGCCAGCAGCCAAGACCTTCAGGGGTACCGCTACGAGCAGTACTTC. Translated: CASSQDLQGYRYEQYF.

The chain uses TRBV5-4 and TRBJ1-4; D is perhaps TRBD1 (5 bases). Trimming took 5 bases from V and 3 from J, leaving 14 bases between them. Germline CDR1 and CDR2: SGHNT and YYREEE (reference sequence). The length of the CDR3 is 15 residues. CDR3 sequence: CASRLQGESNEKLFF. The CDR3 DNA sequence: TGTGCCAGCAGACTACAAGGGGAATCTAATGAAAAACTGTTTTTT.

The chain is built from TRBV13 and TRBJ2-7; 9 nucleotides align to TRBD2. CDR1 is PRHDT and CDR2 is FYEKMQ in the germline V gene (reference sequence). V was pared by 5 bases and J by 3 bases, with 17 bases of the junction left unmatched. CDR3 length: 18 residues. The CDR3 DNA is TGTGCCAGCAGCATACTACGGGCGGGGGGGCCAAGGGACTACGAGCAGTACTTC. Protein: CASSILRAGGPRDYEQYF.

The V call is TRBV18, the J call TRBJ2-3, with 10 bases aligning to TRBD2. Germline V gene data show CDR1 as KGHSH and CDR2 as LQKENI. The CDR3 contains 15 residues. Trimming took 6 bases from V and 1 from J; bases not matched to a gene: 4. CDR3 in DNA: TGTGCCAGCTCGTTCCTAGCGGGGGGCACAGATACGCAGTATTTT. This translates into CASSFLAGGTDTQYF.

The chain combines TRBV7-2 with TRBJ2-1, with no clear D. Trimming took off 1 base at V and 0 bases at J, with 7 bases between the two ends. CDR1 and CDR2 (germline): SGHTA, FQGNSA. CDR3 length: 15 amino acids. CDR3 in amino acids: CASSLGVTSYNEQFF. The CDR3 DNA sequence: TGTGCCAGCAGCTTAGGAGTAACCTCCTACAATGAGCAGTTCTTC. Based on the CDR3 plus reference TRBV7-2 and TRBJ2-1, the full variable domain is GAGVSQSPSNKVTEKGKDVELRCDPISGHTALYWYRQSLGQGLEFLIYFQGNSAPDKSGLPSDRFSAERTGGSVSTLTIQRTQQEDSAVYLCASSLGVTSYNEQFFGPGTRLTVL.

Here the CDR3 DNA reads TGTGCCATCGGCGGGGGGGCCTACACAGATACGCAGTATTTT. It codes for CAIGGGAYTDTQYF. The chain has TRBV10-3 and TRBJ2-3; 9 nucleotides match TRBD2. Germline trimming cut 8 bases from V and 2 bases from J; bases unmatched to any gene: 5. This CDR3 has 14 amino acids. CDR1 is ENHRY and CDR2 is SYGVKD in the germline V gene.

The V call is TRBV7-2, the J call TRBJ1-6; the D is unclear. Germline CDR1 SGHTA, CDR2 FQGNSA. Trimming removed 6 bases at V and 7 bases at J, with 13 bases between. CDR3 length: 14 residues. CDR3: CASSPTTLNSPLHF. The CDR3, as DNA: TGTGCCAGCAGTCCAACCACCCTAAATTCACCCCTCCACTTT.

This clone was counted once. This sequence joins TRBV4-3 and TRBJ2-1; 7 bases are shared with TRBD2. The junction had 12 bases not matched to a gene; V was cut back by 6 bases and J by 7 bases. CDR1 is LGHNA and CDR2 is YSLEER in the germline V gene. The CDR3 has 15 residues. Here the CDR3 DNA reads TGCGCCAGCAGTAACACCTGGGGGGGGAGTAATGAGCAGTTCTTC. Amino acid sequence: CASSNTWGGSNEQFF.

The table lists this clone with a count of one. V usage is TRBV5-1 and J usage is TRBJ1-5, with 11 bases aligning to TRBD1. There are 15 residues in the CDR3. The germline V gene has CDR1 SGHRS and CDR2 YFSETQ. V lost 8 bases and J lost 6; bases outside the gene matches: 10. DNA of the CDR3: TGCGCCAGTTCCCTGGATGGGACAGGGGGTCAGCCCCAGCATTTT. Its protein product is CASSLDGTGGQPQHF.

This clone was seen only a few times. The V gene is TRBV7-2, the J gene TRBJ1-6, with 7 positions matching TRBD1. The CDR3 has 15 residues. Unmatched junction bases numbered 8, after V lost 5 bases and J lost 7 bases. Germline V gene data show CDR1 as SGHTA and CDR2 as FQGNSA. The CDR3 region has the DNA TGTGCCAGCAGCCAAGAGGGACAGCGAAATTCACCCCTCCACTTT. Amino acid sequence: CASSQEGQRNSPLHF.

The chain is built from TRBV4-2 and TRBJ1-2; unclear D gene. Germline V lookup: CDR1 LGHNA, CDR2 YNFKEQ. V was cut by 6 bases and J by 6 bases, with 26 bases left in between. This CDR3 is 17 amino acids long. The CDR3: CASRPTYPDHSGNGYTF. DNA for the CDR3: TGTGCCAGCAGACCTACCTATCCGGACCATTCCGGGAATGGCTACACCTTC.

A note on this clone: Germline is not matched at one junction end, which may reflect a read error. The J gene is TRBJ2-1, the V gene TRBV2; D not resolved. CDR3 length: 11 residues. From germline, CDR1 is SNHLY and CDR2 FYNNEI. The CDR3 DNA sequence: TGTGCCAGCAGCCCGTACAGTGAGCAGTTCTTC. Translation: CASSPYSEQFF.

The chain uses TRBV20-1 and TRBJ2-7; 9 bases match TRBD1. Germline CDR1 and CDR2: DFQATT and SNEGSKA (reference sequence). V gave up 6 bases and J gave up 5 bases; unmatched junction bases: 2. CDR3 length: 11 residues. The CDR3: CSAGTGNEQYF. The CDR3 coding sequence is TGCAGTGCCGGGACAGGGAACGAGCAGTACTTC.

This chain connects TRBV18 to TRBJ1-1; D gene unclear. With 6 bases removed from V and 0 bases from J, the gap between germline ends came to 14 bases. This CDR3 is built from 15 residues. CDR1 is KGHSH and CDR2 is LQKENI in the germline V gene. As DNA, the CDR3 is TGTGCCAGCTCTCCTAGTCGCATTTTGAACACTGAAGCTTTCTTT. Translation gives CASSPSRILNTEAFF.